This TCR beta chain is from a study of CD8 T cells in Susac syndrome. V lost 4 bases and J lost 8; bases outside the gene matches: 5. This CDR3 is 16 amino acids long. Germline-derived CDR1 and CDR2 are LGHDT and YNNKEL (reference sequence). Peripheral blood CD8+ and CD4+ T cells were profiled by TCR beta sequencing. With random hexamers, reverse transcription was performed on about 0.45 to 1 ug of RNA. With immunoSEQ multiplex PCR, TCR beta CDR3 was amplified across 54 Vbeta and 13 Jbeta. From the immunoSEQ multiplex PCR reads, TCRdb called clonotypes with MiXCR, one entry per CDR3 protein. The sample carries around 180,000 distinct CDR3 sequences, around 93% recorded once.

The clonotype originates from a human donor with multiple sclerosis. The chain carries TRBV3-1 and TRBJ2-4, with 16 bases that match TRBD2. The sample taken for sequencing was CD4+ T cells from PBMCs. CDR3 sequence (DNA): TGTGCCAGCAGCCTGGGACTAGCGGGAGGGACACACATTCAGTACTTC. This sequence encodes CASSLGLAGGTHIQYF. Supplemented by reference TRBV3-1 and TRBJ2-4, the full variable domain reads DTAVSQTPKYLVTQMGNDKSIKCEQNLGHDTMYWYKQDSKKFLKIMFSYNNKELIINETVPNRFSPKSPDKAHLNLHINSLELGDSAVYFCASSLGLAGGTHIQYFGAGTRLSVL.